This T cell receptor beta chain was sequenced in a study of shared clonotypes between healthy human individuals (dated by TCRdb to about 2020). With regard to the full study: Three men and a couple of women, aged 18 to 49 years, made up the cohort. Per donor, three plates each were used for CD4 naive and CD4 memory, two for CD8 naive, and one for CD8 memory. To estimate repertoire size and how much clonotype sharing occurs between individuals, the study deeply sequenced the blood TCR repertoires of about five healthy adults. To increase sequencing depth and limit assay-specific biases, different laboratories used diverse techniques to prepare libraries and sequence TCR repertoires. Per donor, leukapheresis produced somewhere between about 0.94 and 9 billion PBMCs. What the research found in general, with its limitations: The small number of donors limited the genetic and exposure-history diversity represented. Larger estimated clonotype richness was generally found for naive subsets than for memory subsets. Clonotypes shared by all four sorted-subset donors showed higher generation probabilities than non-shared clonotypes. Pairwise subsampling indicated that sequencing depth was expected to affect the degree of clonotype sharing among donors. Even with the large sequencing depth, rarefaction of the sorted-subset datasets indicated that sequencing was incomplete. Sampling was restricted to blood, and TCR repertoires in tissues likely differ from the TCR repertoires found in blood. Around 5.4% of naive CD4, 3.5% of naive CD8, approximately 2% of memory CD4, and approximately 0.4% of memory CD8 clonotypes were shared across four donors.

The cysteine opens and the phenylalanine closes a CDR3 of 19 amino acids. The sequence is cut down to CDR3 DNA, 57 bases in frame from base 1. Germline trimming amounts to 3 bases on V and 4 bases on J, with 18 as the count of junction bases outside the gene matches. Reading the germline V gene gives CDR1 LGHNA and CDR2 YNFKEQ. Healthy HIV-negative adults with no recently reported acute infections or vaccinations were included as donors. Only Caucasian adults living in Nashville, Tennessee, USA were represented among the donors. Magnetic negative selection was used to enrich CD4+ T cells, after which naive cells were positively selected on CD45RA and the negative fraction became the memory subset. Blood was obtained by leukapheresis, after which PBMCs were separated by Ficoll-Histopaque density gradient centrifugation and cryopreserved in liquid nitrogen vapor phase. Analytical flow cytometry was used to check the purity and quantity of every magnetically sorted T cell population. Each sorted fraction had its genomic DNA isolated and then quantified by UV absorbance on a Nanodrop 2000c.

Using the deep immunoSEQ assay, multiplex PCR amplified TCR CDR3 regions from genomic DNA. Genomic DNA extracted from each cell subset was distributed evenly over all wells of several immunoSEQ 96-well plates, and each plate served as one replicate. For sorted subsets, approximately 210 ng genomic DNA, equal to tens of thousands of T cell genomes, was loaded into each replicate PCR. Purified libraries were quantified with a Qubit 3.0 fluorometer, sized on a Bioanalyzer 2100, and re-quantified with the KAPA Library Quantification kit. A separate single-read 150-cycle Illumina NextSeq 550 flow cell was used to sequence each immunoSEQ 96-well plate. The paper's processing steps were these. Because the immunoSEQ output held only junctional sequences and lacked quality scores, the filtering could not match the filtering applied to full-length reads. To assign V/J genes and CDR3, sequences were annotated against IMGT germline references using PyIR, a Python wrapper for IgBLAST v1.9. Reads were filtered out if the reads had weak V/J assignments (E-value above 1e-6), no CDR3, stop codons, out-of-frame junctions, or ambiguous translated residues. V3J clonotypes were defined by identical inferred V gene, J gene, and CDR3 amino acid sequence. Percentage overlap between repertoires was calculated by dividing the number of shared unique clonotypes by the size of the smaller repertoire. Three approaches were used to assess repertoire richness: RTK rarefaction, the Chao1 estimator, and Recon v2.1 estimates of unobserved clonotypes. Generation probabilities were computed with OLGA for all TCRbeta clonotypes obtained by the gDNA method from four donors. TCRdb carries this immuneACCESS record with in-frame sequences only. Its versions omit some clonotypes, under half of them owing to an unresolved V gene in the studies checked, with the rest unexplained. The V and J calls and clone size come from that table; D and trimming were worked out from the DNA. The sample records approximately 2,000,000 clones, around 92% of which are singletons. The biggest ten clones account for 0.37% of the sample.

With respect to this clone: The antigen this receptor binds is unknown. Base quality data are lacking; no much larger clone is found one base away.

The rearrangement joined TRBV4-2 to TRBJ1-1, with 9 central nucleotides matching TRBD1. This receptor was obtained from a man between 18 and 29 years old in good health. Some clones in this sample may be carry-over from other donors' samples. The sequencing input was naive CD4+ T cells from PBMCs. This sample's cell subset or site label indicates: CD45RA+ positively selected. The DNA reads TGTGCCAGCAGCCATGGACAGGGGAAGGGCCATCTTTTGGGCACTGAAGCTTTCTTT. This sequence encodes CASSHGQGKGHLLGTEAFF.